Below are 10 T cell receptor beta chains sequenced from a single sample in a study of graft-versus-host responses after intestinal transplantation. No antigen has been identified for these receptors. Using immunoSEQ multiplex PCR, the repertoire was profiled, and TCRdb retains in-frame clones only, with some absent. The sample consists of 85,000 to 100,000 clones, under 95% of them appearing once. Material: unstimulated CD4+ T cells sorted from spleen or lymph node cells, obtained before transplant. Receptor source: a human donor who was the organ donor for an intestinal transplant.

Notes on this clone: Other DNA sequences in this sample translate to the same CDR3. This chain connects TRBV6-5 to TRBJ1-1, with D tentatively TRBD1 (5 bases). This CDR3 spans 14 amino acids. Trimming took off 1 base at V and 3 bases at J, with 9 bases between the two ends. Germline CDR1 reads MNHEY; CDR2 reads SVGAGI. In DNA, the CDR3 is TGTGCCAGCAGTTACTTGGGGGGTGACACTGAAGCTTTCTTT. As protein: CASSYLGGDTEAFF.

This chain uses TRBV15 with TRBJ2-3, with D possibly being TRBD2 (5 bases). Per the germline V gene, CDR1 is LNHNV and CDR2 is YYDKDF (reference sequence). V gave up 1 base and J gave up 4 bases, with 12 bases separating them. The CDR3 has 15 residues. The CDR3 region is CATSRGFREPDTQYF. CDR3 DNA: TGTGCCACCAGCAGAGGTTTTAGGGAGCCAGATACGCAGTATTTT.

The chain is built from TRBV5-1 and TRBJ2-3, with no clear D. This CDR3 is 14 amino acids long. V dropped 3 bases and J dropped 2 bases, with 10 bases sitting between them. Looked up from germline, CDR1 is SGHRS and CDR2 is YFSETQ. The CDR3 here is CASSSTGNTDTQYF. CDR3 in DNA: TGCGCCAGCAGCTCGACTGGAAACACAGATACGCAGTATTTT.

In its sample, this clone was seen once. This likely comes from a read error, as the CDR3 has no conserved phenylalanine or tryptophan at its end. The rearrangement joins TRBV6-5 to TRBJ2-6, with TRBD1 identical over 7 bases. The V and J ends lost 2 bases and 6 bases, in that order; junction bases with no gene match: 4. CDR1 and CDR2 (germline): MNHEY, SVGAGI. This CDR3 spans 15 amino acids. CDR3: CASSYEGGSANVLTL. The CDR3 DNA follows: TGTGCCAGCAGTTACGAAGGGGGCTCGGCCAACGTCCTGACTCTC.

The V and J genes are TRBV11-3 and TRBJ1-2; a possible D gene is TRBD1 (5 bases). The germline V gene encodes CDR1 SGHNT and CDR2 YENEEA. This CDR3 comprises 15 residues. V was shortened by 5 bases and J by 2 bases, with 15 bases between the two germline ends. CDR3 in DNA: TGTGCCAGCAGCCTCAGTTATCGGGGGAACTATGGCTACACCTTC. Protein sequence: CASSLSYRGNYGYTF.

The rearrangement uses TRBV11-2 and TRBJ2-7; 7 bases fit TRBD2. Losses at the gene ends were 4 bases for V and 2 bases for J; bases not matched to a gene: 17. This CDR3 is 18 amino acids long. CDR1 and CDR2 from the germline V gene are SGHAT and FQNNGV. DNA for the CDR3: TGTGCCAGCAGCTCTTATGGGGGGGGAGCTATATGGGCCTACGAGCAGTACTTC. Residues: CASSSYGGGAIWAYEQYF.

The V call is TRBV6-1, the J call TRBJ1-2, with D maybe TRBD1 (6 bases). Trimming cost V 7 bases and J 1 base, with 13 bases left between them. Germline CDR1 reads MNHNS; CDR2 reads SASEGT. CDR3 length: 14 residues. CDR3 in amino acids: CASKGEILNYGYTF. In DNA, the CDR3 is TGTGCCAGCAAGGGGGAAATCCTTAACTATGGCTACACCTTC.

This CDR3 is CASTGREGDTDTQYF. In DNA, the CDR3 is TGCGCCAGCACAGGGCGGGAGGGGGACACAGATACGCAGTATTTT. The chain links TRBV5-1 to TRBJ2-3, with 9 bases identical to TRBD2. From germline, CDR1 is SGHRS and CDR2 YFSETQ. The CDR3 consists of 15 residues. Unmatched junction bases numbered 7, after V lost 6 bases and J lost 2 bases.

This chain joins TRBV28 and TRBJ1-1; D is uncertain. Germline V gene data show CDR1 as MDHEN and CDR2 as SYDVKM. V lost 5 bases and J lost 12, with 28 bases in between. CDR3 length equals 16 residues. CDR3 nucleotide sequence: TGTGCCAGCAGTCCCTCAGACGTCCAACTAACCCTCCCATCTTTCTTT. Protein sequence: CASSPSDVQLTLPSFF.

This clone was seen just once. The chain recombines TRBV6-5 with TRBJ1-1; 8 bases are a match to TRBD1. The CDR3 has 14 residues. Germline V gene data show CDR1 as MNHEY and CDR2 as SVGAGI. V gave up 6 bases and J gave up 2 bases; unmatched junction bases: 5. CDR3 loop: CASRLQGGNTEAFF. The CDR3 nucleotides are TGTGCCAGCAGACTACAGGGGGGAAACACTGAAGCTTTCTTT.